The clone carrying this TCR beta chain was found once. Antigen unknown. PCR employed 60 Vbeta and 13 Jbeta primers. TCRdb's copy holds only in-frame clones and misses some; the assay was immunoSEQ multiplex PCR. The profile covers some 90,000 clones, with over 75% appearing a single time and roughly 2% taken by the ten largest. These data originate in a study of cytomegalovirus exposure and HLA in healthy donors. Study-level background: There were around 100 million unique TCR beta sequences, drawn from about 179 million T cells, in an earlier analysis. Study-wide results and caveats: Later examination showed HLA-associated TCR beta chains had greater clonal expansion than equally common others.

Trimming cost V 0 bases and J 3 bases, with 14 bases left between them. Germline CDR1 and CDR2: SGHRS and YFSETQ. This CDR3 spans 16 amino acids. Sample: PBMCs. This receptor was identified in a boy younger than 18 in good health and CMV-seronegative. V is TRBV5-1 and J is TRBJ2-3; perhaps TRBD2 as D (7 bases). This CDR3 is CASSLDGGGQTDTQYF. The CDR3, as DNA: TGCGCCAGCAGCTTGGATGGCGGGGGCCAAACAGATACGCAGTATTTT.